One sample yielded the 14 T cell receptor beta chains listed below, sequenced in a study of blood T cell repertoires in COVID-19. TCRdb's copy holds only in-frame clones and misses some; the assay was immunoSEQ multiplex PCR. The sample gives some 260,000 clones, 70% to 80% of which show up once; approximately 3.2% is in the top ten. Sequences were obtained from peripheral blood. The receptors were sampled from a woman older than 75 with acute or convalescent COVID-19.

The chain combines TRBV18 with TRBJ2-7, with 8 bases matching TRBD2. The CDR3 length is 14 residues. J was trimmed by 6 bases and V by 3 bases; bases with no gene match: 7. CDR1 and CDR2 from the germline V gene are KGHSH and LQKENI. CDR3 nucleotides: TGTGCCAGCTCACCGGCGGGGGGTAGGGGCGAGCAGTACTTC. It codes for CASSPAGGRGEQYF.

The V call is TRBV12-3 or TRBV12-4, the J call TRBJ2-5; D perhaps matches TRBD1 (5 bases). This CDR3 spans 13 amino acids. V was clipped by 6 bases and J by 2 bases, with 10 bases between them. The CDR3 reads CASSMNRQETQYF. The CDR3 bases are TGTGCCAGCAGCATGAACAGGCAAGAGACCCAGTACTTC.

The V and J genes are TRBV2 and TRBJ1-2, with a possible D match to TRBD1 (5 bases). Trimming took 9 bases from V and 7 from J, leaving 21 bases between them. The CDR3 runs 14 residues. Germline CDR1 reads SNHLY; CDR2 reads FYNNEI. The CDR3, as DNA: TGTGCCAGTGGGGGGGATTCCCTATTAGGTGGCTACACCTTC. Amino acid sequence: CASGGDSLLGGYTF. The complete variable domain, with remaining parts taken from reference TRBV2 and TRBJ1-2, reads EPEVTQTPSHQVTQMGQEVILRCVPISNHLYFYWYRQILGQKVEFLVSFYNNEISEKSEIFDDQFSVERPDGSNFTLKIRSTKLEDSAMYFCASGGDSLLGGYTFGSGTRLTVV.

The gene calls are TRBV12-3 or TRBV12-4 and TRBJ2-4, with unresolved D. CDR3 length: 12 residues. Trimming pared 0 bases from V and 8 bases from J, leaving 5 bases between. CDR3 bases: TGTGCCAGCAGTTTAGCACGGGACATTCAGTACTTC. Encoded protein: CASSLARDIQYF.

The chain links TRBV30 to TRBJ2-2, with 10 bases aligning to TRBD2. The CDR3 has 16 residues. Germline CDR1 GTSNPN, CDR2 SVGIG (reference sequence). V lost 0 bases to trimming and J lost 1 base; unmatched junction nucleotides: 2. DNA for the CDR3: TGTGCCTGGAGTGTACGACTAGCGGGGAACACCGGGGAGCTGTTTTTT. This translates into CAWSVRLAGNTGELFF.

The CDR3 DNA follows: TGTGCCAGCAGCCCGGACAGGGTTTGGAATGAGCAGTTCTTC. It codes for CASSPDRVWNEQFF. The V call is TRBV7-9, the J call TRBJ2-1; 8 bases are shared with TRBD1. The CDR3 is 14 residues long. The germline V gene encodes CDR1 SEHNR and CDR2 FQNEAQ (reference sequence). Germline trimming cut 5 bases from V and 7 bases from J; bases unmatched to any gene: 7.

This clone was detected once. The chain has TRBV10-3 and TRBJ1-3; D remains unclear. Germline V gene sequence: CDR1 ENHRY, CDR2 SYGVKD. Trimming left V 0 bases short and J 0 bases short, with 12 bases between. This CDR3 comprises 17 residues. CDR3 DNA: TGTGCCATCAGTGAGTCGGCGCACAGAAACTCTGGAAACACCATATATTTT. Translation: CAISESAHRNSGNTIYF.

CDR3 bases: TGCGCCAGCAGCTCCTCCGGGACAGGGGGCTTCGGCTACACCTTC. It encodes CASSSSGTGGFGYTF. V and J are TRBV5-1 and TRBJ1-2; 12 bases are shared with TRBD1. Germline loops: CDR1 SGHRS, CDR2 YFSETQ. The junction had 8 bases not matched to a gene; V was cut back by 3 bases and J by 8 bases. The CDR3 runs 15 residues. The full variable domain, in which reference TRBV5-1 and TRBJ1-2 provide the parts outside the CDR3, is KAGVTQTPRYLIKTRGQQVTLSCSPISGHRSVSWYQQTPGQGLQFLFEYFSETQRNKGNFPGRFSGRQFSNSRSEMNVSTLELGDSALYLCASSSSGTGGFGYTFGSGTRLTVV.

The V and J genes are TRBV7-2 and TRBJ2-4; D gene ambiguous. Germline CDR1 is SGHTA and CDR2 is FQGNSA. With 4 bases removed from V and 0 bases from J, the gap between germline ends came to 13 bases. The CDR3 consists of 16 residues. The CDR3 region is CASSYTENLAKNIQYF. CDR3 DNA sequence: TGTGCCAGCAGCTATACAGAAAACCTAGCCAAAAACATTCAGTACTTC.

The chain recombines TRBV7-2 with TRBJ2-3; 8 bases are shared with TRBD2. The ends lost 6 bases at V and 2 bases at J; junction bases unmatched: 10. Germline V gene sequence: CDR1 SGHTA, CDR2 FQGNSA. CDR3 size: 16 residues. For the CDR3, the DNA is TGTGCCAGCAGTTCCCGGATTAGCGGGGCCACAGATACGCAGTATTTT. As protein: CASSSRISGATDTQYF.

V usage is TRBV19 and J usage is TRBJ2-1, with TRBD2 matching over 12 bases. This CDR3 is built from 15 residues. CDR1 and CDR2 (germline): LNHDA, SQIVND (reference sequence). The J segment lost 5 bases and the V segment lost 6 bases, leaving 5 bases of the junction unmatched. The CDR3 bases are TGTGCCAGTAGCCCCCGGACTAGCGGGAACAATGAGCAGTTCTTC. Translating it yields CASSPRTSGNNEQFF.

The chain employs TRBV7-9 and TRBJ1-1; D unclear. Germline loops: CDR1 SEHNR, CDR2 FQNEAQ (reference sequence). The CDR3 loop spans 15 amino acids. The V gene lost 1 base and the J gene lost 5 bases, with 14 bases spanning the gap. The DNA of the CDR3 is TGTGCCAGCAGCTTAGGGTCCGGGTTCGGGACTGAAGCTTTCTTT. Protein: CASSLGSGFGTEAFF.

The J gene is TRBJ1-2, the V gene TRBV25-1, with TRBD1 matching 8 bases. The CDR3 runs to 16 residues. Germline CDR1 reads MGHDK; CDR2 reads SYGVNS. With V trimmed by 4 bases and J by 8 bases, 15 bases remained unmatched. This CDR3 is CASSAQDRERGSGYTF. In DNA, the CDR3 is TGTGCCAGCAGTGCCCAGGACAGGGAGCGAGGTAGCGGCTACACCTTC.

The CDR3 DNA sequence: TGCGCCAGCAGCTTGGAGGGGCAGGGGCGACAGCCCCAGCATTTT. Translating gives CASSLEGQGRQPQHF. The chain employs TRBV5-1 and TRBJ1-5, with TRBD1 as a possible D gene (6 bases). Germline lookup yields CDR1 SGHRS and CDR2 YFSETQ. This CDR3 spans 15 amino acids. V dropped 0 bases and J dropped 7 bases, with 14 bases sitting between them.